This is a list of T cell receptor beta chains from one sample in a study of molecular identifiers for immune sequencing clone quantification. TCRdb analysed the PCR reads with MiXCR anew, one entry per CDR3 protein. The table has 15,000 to 20,000 distinct CDR3 sequences, roughly 20% seen once. The specimen sequenced was naive CD8+ T cells from blood, with Jurkat cell RNA spiked in. The source is a human donor in good health. Some libraries in this study had Jurkat cell RNA spiked in. Both conserved end residues are part of each CDR3. Fields, in order: J gene, clone size, V gene, D gene, CDR3 protein, CDR3 DNA. D genes are given only for firm matches. A row's size may be missing; if present it is once, few, many or a size class.

j_call: TRBJ2-7; clone_size: many; v_call: TRBV6-4; d_call: -; cdr3_aa: CASSDSRDKLYLAYEQYF; cdr3_nt: TGTGCCAGCAGTGACTCCCGGGACAAACTTTATCTCGCCTACGAGCAGTACTTC
j_call: TRBJ2-7; clone_size: medium-sized; v_call: TRBV4-2; d_call: TRBD1; cdr3_aa: CASGDRAFEQYF; cdr3_nt: TGTGCCAGCGGGGACAGGGCGTTCGAGCAGTACTTC
j_call: TRBJ2-7; clone_size: many; v_call: TRBV7-6; d_call: TRBD2; cdr3_aa: CASSLSRVGASGYEQYF; cdr3_nt: TGTGCCAGCAGCTTAAGTCGGGTAGGGGCTAGCGGATACGAGCAGTACTTC
j_call: TRBJ2-7; clone_size: many; v_call: TRBV5-1; d_call: TRBD1; cdr3_aa: CASSKRDREYEQYF; cdr3_nt: TGCGCCAGCAGCAAACGGGACAGGGAGTACGAGCAGTACTTC
j_call: TRBJ2-2; clone_size: many; v_call: TRBV19; d_call: -; cdr3_aa: CAITGSNTGELFF; cdr3_nt: TGTGCCATAACGGGGTCCAACACCGGGGAGCTGTTTTTT
j_call: TRBJ2-7; clone_size: -; v_call: TRBV11-2; d_call: -; cdr3_aa: CASSLVVKPGEQYF; cdr3_nt: TGTGCCAGCAGCTTAGTTGTCAAGCCAGGGGAGCAGTACTTC
j_call: TRBJ2-7; clone_size: -; v_call: TRBV7-9; d_call: -; cdr3_aa: CASSHDRSYEQYF; cdr3_nt: TGTGCCAGCAGCCATGACAGGTCCTACGAGCAGTACTTC
j_call: TRBJ2-7; clone_size: many; v_call: TRBV5-1; d_call: -; cdr3_aa: CASSGVSYEQYF; cdr3_nt: TGCGCCAGCAGCGGGGTTTCCTACGAGCAGTACTTC
j_call: TRBJ2-7; clone_size: few; v_call: TRBV7-2; d_call: -; cdr3_aa: CASSLYGDSYEQYF; cdr3_nt: TGTGCCAGCAGCTTATATGGTGACTCCTACGAGCAGTACTTC
j_call: TRBJ2-3; clone_size: few; v_call: TRBV5-5; d_call: -; cdr3_aa: CASSLPGNLDTQYF; cdr3_nt: TGTGCCAGCAGCCTGCCGGGGAATTTGGATACGCAGTATTTT
j_call: TRBJ1-1; clone_size: medium-sized; v_call: TRBV6-5; d_call: -; cdr3_aa: CASRQGNTEAFF; cdr3_nt: TGTGCCAGCAGACAGGGAAACACTGAAGCTTTCTTT
j_call: TRBJ2-5; clone_size: many; v_call: TRBV28; d_call: -; cdr3_aa: CASSLSETQYF; cdr3_nt: TGTGCCAGCAGTTTATCGGAGACCCAGTACTTC
j_call: TRBJ2-3; clone_size: -; v_call: TRBV28; d_call: TRBD2; cdr3_aa: CASSLWGGFTDTQYF; cdr3_nt: TGTGCCAGCAGTTTATGGGGGGGGTTCACAGATACGCAGTATTTT
j_call: TRBJ2-7; clone_size: -; v_call: TRBV9; d_call: TRBD2; cdr3_aa: CASSVAGGLAGSEQYF; cdr3_nt: TGTGCCAGCAGCGTAGCAGGGGGGCTAGCGGGATCCGAGCAGTACTTC
j_call: TRBJ1-3; clone_size: -; v_call: TRBV4-1; d_call: -; cdr3_aa: CASSQGGGSGNTIYF; cdr3_nt: TGCGCCAGCAGCCAGGGGGGAGGGTCTGGAAACACCATATATTTT
j_call: TRBJ2-7; clone_size: many; v_call: TRBV4-1; d_call: TRBD1; cdr3_aa: CASSQNRQGYEQYF; cdr3_nt: TGCGCCAGCAGCCAAAATCGACAGGGGTACGAGCAGTACTTC
j_call: TRBJ2-2; clone_size: -; v_call: TRBV20-1; d_call: -; cdr3_aa: CSASLWDTGELFF; cdr3_nt: TGCAGTGCTAGCCTGTGGGACACCGGGGAGCTGTTTTTT
j_call: TRBJ2-1; clone_size: -; v_call: TRBV7-9; d_call: TRBD2; cdr3_aa: CASSLVRFGTSGINEQFF; cdr3_nt: TGTGCCAGCAGCTTAGTCAGGTTCGGGACTAGCGGGATCAATGAGCAGTTCTTC
j_call: TRBJ1-1; clone_size: few; v_call: TRBV25-1; d_call: TRBD1; cdr3_aa: CASSRTGVTEAFF; cdr3_nt: TGTGCCAGCAGCAGGACAGGGGTCACTGAAGCTTTCTTT
j_call: TRBJ2-5; clone_size: few; v_call: TRBV29-1; d_call: -; cdr3_aa: CSVEGETQYF; cdr3_nt: TGCAGCGTTGAAGGGGAGACCCAGTACTTC
j_call: TRBJ2-2; clone_size: many; v_call: TRBV12-3/TRBV12-4; d_call: -; cdr3_aa: CATAWGSGELFF; cdr3_nt: TGTGCCACCGCCTGGGGATCCGGGGAGCTGTTTTTT
j_call: TRBJ2-1; clone_size: medium-sized; v_call: TRBV4-2; d_call: -; cdr3_aa: CASSQGAGTYYNEQFF; cdr3_nt: TGTGCCAGCAGCCAAGGGGCGGGAACCTATTACAATGAGCAGTTCTTC
j_call: TRBJ2-1; clone_size: -; v_call: TRBV4-1; d_call: -; cdr3_aa: CASSQQGEQFF; cdr3_nt: TGCGCCAGCAGCCAGCAGGGTGAGCAGTTCTTC
j_call: TRBJ1-2; clone_size: many; v_call: TRBV3-1; d_call: -; cdr3_aa: CASSQADYGYTF; cdr3_nt: TGTGCCAGCAGCCAAGCTGACTATGGCTACACCTTC
j_call: TRBJ2-6; clone_size: few; v_call: TRBV7-6; d_call: -; cdr3_aa: CASSFLDPSGANVLTF; cdr3_nt: TGTGCCAGCAGCTTCCTCGACCCCTCTGGGGCCAACGTCCTGACTTTC
j_call: TRBJ1-5; clone_size: many; v_call: TRBV28; d_call: -; cdr3_aa: CASSPAYDGEGPQHF; cdr3_nt: TGTGCCAGCAGTCCAGCCTATGACGGGGAGGGGCCCCAGCATTTT
j_call: TRBJ1-5; clone_size: -; v_call: TRBV24-1; d_call: -; cdr3_aa: CATGDGAGWNSNQPQHF; cdr3_nt: TGTGCCACCGGTGATGGAGCAGGTTGGAATAGCAATCAGCCCCAGCATTTT
j_call: TRBJ2-5; clone_size: -; v_call: TRBV28; d_call: TRBD2; cdr3_aa: CASSFGLAGGEIQYF; cdr3_nt: TGTGCCAGCAGTTTTGGACTAGCGGGAGGAGAGATCCAGTACTTC
j_call: TRBJ2-1; clone_size: medium-sized; v_call: TRBV20-1; d_call: -; cdr3_aa: CSASVIGDNEQFF; cdr3_nt: TGCAGTGCCAGCGTAATCGGGGACAATGAGCAGTTCTTC
j_call: TRBJ2-2; clone_size: medium-sized; v_call: TRBV7-9; d_call: TRBD1; cdr3_aa: CASSDRDRDTGELFF; cdr3_nt: TGTGCCAGCAGCGACCGGGACAGGGACACCGGGGAGCTGTTTTTT
j_call: TRBJ2-4; clone_size: many; v_call: TRBV6-5; d_call: TRBD1; cdr3_aa: CASSYSRAGGKNIQYF; cdr3_nt: TGTGCCAGCAGTTACTCTAGGGCAGGGGGAAAAAACATTCAGTACTTC
j_call: TRBJ2-1; clone_size: many; v_call: TRBV28; d_call: -; cdr3_aa: CASSLAYNEQFF; cdr3_nt: TGTGCCAGCAGTTTGGCTTACAATGAGCAGTTCTTC
j_call: TRBJ2-1; clone_size: -; v_call: TRBV4-3; d_call: TRBD1; cdr3_aa: CASNQGGLYSEQFF; cdr3_nt: TGCGCCAGCAACCAAGGGGGCCTTTACAGTGAGCAGTTCTTC
j_call: TRBJ2-5; clone_size: many; v_call: TRBV28; d_call: -; cdr3_aa: CASRHTDQETQYF; cdr3_nt: TGTGCCAGCAGACACACCGACCAAGAGACCCAGTACTTC
j_call: TRBJ2-7; clone_size: few; v_call: TRBV27; d_call: -; cdr3_aa: CASSLAESYEQYF; cdr3_nt: TGTGCCAGCAGTTTGGCTGAATCCTACGAGCAGTACTTC
j_call: TRBJ1-2; clone_size: -; v_call: TRBV7-2; d_call: -; cdr3_aa: CASSLADNLYGYTF; cdr3_nt: TGTGCCAGCAGCTTAGCCGACAACCTCTATGGCTACACCTTC
j_call: TRBJ2-7; clone_size: few; v_call: TRBV2; d_call: -; cdr3_aa: CASIAGSYEQYF; cdr3_nt: TGTGCCAGCATTGCGGGGTCCTACGAGCAGTACTTC
j_call: TRBJ2-7; clone_size: many; v_call: TRBV12-3/TRBV12-4; d_call: TRBD2; cdr3_aa: CASRPGLSSYEQYF; cdr3_nt: TGTGCCAGCAGGCCGGGACTAAGCTCCTACGAGCAGTACTTC
j_call: TRBJ2-5; clone_size: few; v_call: TRBV18; d_call: -; cdr3_aa: CASSPPFETQYF; cdr3_nt: TGTGCCAGCTCACCACCTTTCGAGACCCAGTACTTC
j_call: TRBJ2-7; clone_size: -; v_call: TRBV7-8; d_call: -; cdr3_aa: CASSLADGNPYGQYF; cdr3_nt: TGTGCCAGCAGCTTAGCAGACGGTAATCCCTACGGGCAGTACTTC
j_call: TRBJ2-3; clone_size: medium-sized; v_call: TRBV29-1; d_call: TRBD2; cdr3_aa: CSVAPRGRGGDTQYF; cdr3_nt: TGCAGCGTTGCCCCCCGCGGGAGAGGAGGAGATACGCAGTATTTT
j_call: TRBJ1-1; clone_size: many; v_call: TRBV7-9; d_call: TRBD1; cdr3_aa: CASSFSGVPGGNTEAFF; cdr3_nt: TGTGCCAGCAGCTTCTCAGGAGTCCCAGGGGGAAACACTGAAGCTTTCTTT
j_call: TRBJ2-1; clone_size: many; v_call: TRBV18; d_call: -; cdr3_aa: CASSPVGLAYYNEQFF; cdr3_nt: TGTGCCAGCTCACCCGTAGGGCTAGCGTACTACAATGAGCAGTTCTTC
j_call: TRBJ1-2; clone_size: many; v_call: TRBV13; d_call: TRBD1; cdr3_aa: CASGTGGGTAYTF; cdr3_nt: TGTGCCAGCGGGACAGGGGGCGGGACAGCCTACACCTTC
j_call: TRBJ1-1; clone_size: many; v_call: TRBV5-6; d_call: TRBD1; cdr3_aa: CASSLVPDRGTTEAFF; cdr3_nt: TGTGCCAGCAGCTTGGTACCTGACAGGGGGACCACTGAAGCTTTCTTT
j_call: TRBJ2-7; clone_size: -; v_call: TRBV6-1; d_call: -; cdr3_aa: CASSDLPYEQYF; cdr3_nt: TGTGCCAGCAGTGACCTGCCCTACGAGCAGTACTTC
j_call: TRBJ1-2; clone_size: few; v_call: TRBV4-3; d_call: -; cdr3_aa: CASSQGGGYGYTF; cdr3_nt: TGCGCCAGCAGCCAAGGAGGCGGCTATGGCTACACCTTC
j_call: TRBJ1-2; clone_size: few; v_call: TRBV29-1; d_call: -; cdr3_aa: CSVEWEGRGYTF; cdr3_nt: TGCAGCGTTGAATGGGAGGGACGGGGCTACACCTTC